Described below is a single TCR beta chain sequence and its context. TCRdb's table, derived via immunoSEQ multiplex PCR, lists solely in-frame clones and lacks some. The profile shows hundreds of thousands of clones, approximately 90% of them singletons. The data derive from a study of blood T cell repertoires in COVID-19. Germline CDR1 and CDR2: SGDLS and YYNGEE. The trim removed 0 bases at V and 6 bases at J, leaving 10 bases unmatched. This CDR3 comprises 16 residues. The source of this sequence is a woman younger than 35 who had recovered from COVID-19. V and J are TRBV9 and TRBJ1-1; TRBD1 matches 8 bases. Sequenced material: PBMCs or T cells enriched from blood (not recorded which). The CDR3 region is CASSVEGRGLDAEAFF. In DNA form, the CDR3 reads TGTGCCAGCAGCGTAGAGGGCAGGGGGCTGGACGCTGAAGCTTTCTTT. Supplemented by reference TRBV9 and TRBJ1-1, the full variable domain reads DSGVTQTPKHLITATGQRVTLRCSPRSGDLSVYWYQQSLDQGLQFLIQYYNGEERAKGNILERFSAQQFPDLHSELNLSSLELGDSALYFCASSVEGRGLDAEAFFGQGTRLTVV.